This TCR beta chain was obtained from a study of T-cell memory formation after mild COVID-19. It was 5'RACE with constant-segment primers that produced the TCR alpha and TCR beta cDNA libraries, which carried sample barcodes and UMIs. One entry per CDR3 protein, called by TCRdb with MiXCR from the 5' RACE reads. The repertoire holds about 240,000 distinct CDR3 sequences, around a tenth seen once, with under 25% in the top ten. Broader study findings: There was a balanced CD4/CD8 profile in clones contracting day 15 to 85, and later expanders leaned CD4+. That cross-reactive memory joined was suggested by some responding clones appearing in pre-infection memory.

A note on this clonotype: The target antigen is unknown. The CDR3 does not end in the conserved phenylalanine or tryptophan, so this is likely a read error.

The germline V gene has CDR1 MGHRA and CDR2 YSYEKL. The CDR3 runs to 14 residues. The V end was cut by 1 base, the J end by 10 bases, with 11 bases between. The clonotype originates from a man aged 18 to 29 who had mild COVID-19 (a few samples of this study predate the infection). Cell type and time point are not known. The sequencing sample was made of PBMCs or a T cell subset sorted from them (not recorded which). The rearrangement links TRBV4-1 to TRBJ1-6, with TRBD1 as a possible D gene (6 bases). The CDR3 region is CASSQAGGGSPLHL. DNA of the CDR3: TGCGCCAGCAGCCAAGCCGGGGGCGGATCACCCCTCCACTTG.